The present T cell receptor (beta chain) was sequenced within a study of regulatory T cells in long-lasting Graves disease. Study context: With positive TSH receptor antibodies and over 5 years of antithyroid drugs, Graves' disease was considered persistent. General study results and limits: Persistent disease favored TRBV28, TRBJ1-2 and TRBJ2-5. Whereas around 970 public clonotypes were shared by new patients, persistent patients shared more, at some 3,000.

Arm-PCR of CDR3 regions and iRepertoire HTBI primers were used to build TCR beta libraries. As handled by the study authors: Sequenced samples collectively carried approximately 58 TRBV and 15 or so TRBJ segments. TCRdb itself ran the multiplex PCR reads through MiXCR, one entry per CDR3 protein. V and J calls and clone size were set by TCRdb, not the authors. Of a few hundred thousand distinct CDR3 sequences in the sample, roughly 20% are singletons; the top ten hold 28%. The table lists this clonotype with a few counts. Its antigen remains unknown. The time point is: persistent/refractory GD, antithyroid drugs over 5 years with positive TRAb. PBMC RNA served as the TCR library source. The V gene end was trimmed by 6 bases and the J gene end by 4 bases; junction bases not matched to a gene: 7. CDR3 length: 15 residues. The germline gives CDR1 LNHDA, CDR2 SQIVND (reference sequence).

This receptor was taken from a woman between 35 and 50 years old with Graves disease. The sample here was peripheral blood mononuclear cells (PBMCs), taken when the disease was refractory, from a patient treated with antithyroid drugs. The genes are TRBV19 and TRBJ1-5; 9 bases align to TRBD1. CDR3 loop: CASSRMTGGNQPQHF. DNA of the CDR3: TGTGCCAGTAGCCGCATGACAGGGGGGAATCAGCCCCAGCATTTT.